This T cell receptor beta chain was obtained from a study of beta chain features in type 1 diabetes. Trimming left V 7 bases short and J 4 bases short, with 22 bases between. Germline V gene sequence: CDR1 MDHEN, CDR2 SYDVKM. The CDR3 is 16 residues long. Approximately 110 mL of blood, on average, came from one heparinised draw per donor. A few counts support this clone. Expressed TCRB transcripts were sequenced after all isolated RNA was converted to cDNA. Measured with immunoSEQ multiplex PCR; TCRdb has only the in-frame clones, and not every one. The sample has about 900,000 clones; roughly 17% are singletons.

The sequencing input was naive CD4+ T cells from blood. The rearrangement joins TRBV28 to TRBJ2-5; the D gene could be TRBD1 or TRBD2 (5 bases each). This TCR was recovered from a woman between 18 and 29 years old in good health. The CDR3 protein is CASTTNGGENRETQYF. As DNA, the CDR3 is TGTGCCAGCACCACAAATGGGGGTGAGAACCGAGAGACCCAGTACTTC. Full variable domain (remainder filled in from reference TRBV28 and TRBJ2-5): DVKVTQSSRYLVKRTGEKVFLECVQDMDHENMFWYRQDPGLGLRLIYFSYDVKMKEKGDIPEGYSVSREKKERFSLILESASTNQTSMYLCASTTNGGENRETQYFGPGTRLLVL.